The next 25 T cell receptor beta chains were all read from a single sample in a study of metastatic and nonmetastatic thyroid tumors. Patients were all untreated before their thyroid surgery. MiXCR was used by TCRdb to re-call the PCR reads. There are more than 40,000 clones in the sample; around 17% occur only once, and 22% lies in the top ten. The material sequenced was blood. The receptors here all came from a female donor with papillary thyroid cancer or a benign thyroid nodule (not recorded which). Some clones in this sample may be carry-over from other donors' samples.

At least ten counts were recorded for this clone. V and J are TRBV7-2 and TRBJ2-5; 9 positions agree with TRBD2. Germline-derived CDR1 and CDR2 are SGHTA and FQGNSA. V was pared by 2 bases and J by 5 bases, with 9 bases of the junction left unmatched. There are 16 residues in the CDR3. The CDR3 DNA sequence: TGTGCCAGCAGCTTACAGCCAGCGGGAGGTGGGGAGACCCAGTACTTC. Translating gives CASSLQPAGGGETQYF.

This clone has a handful of counts. Mismatch with germline at one junction end may stem from a read error. The chain employs TRBV6-1 and TRBJ1-2, with 7 bases lining up with TRBD1. CDR3 length: 14 amino acids. Germline loops: CDR1 MNHNS, CDR2 SASEGT. CDR3 sequence (DNA): TGTGCCAGAAGGCCGGCAGGGGGAAACTGTGGCTACACCTTC. It specifies CARRPAGGNCGYTF.

This clone was recorded many times. The gene calls are TRBV11-3 and TRBJ2-5; D remains unclear. In germline, CDR1 is SGHNT, CDR2 YENEEA. V lost 1 base and J lost 2, with 8 bases in between. This CDR3 contains 14 residues. This chain's CDR3 is CASSLGVIQETQYF. CDR3 in DNA: TGTGCCAGCAGCTTAGGCGTAATTCAAGAGACCCAGTACTTC.

Notes on this clone: A junction boundary mismatches the germline segment, possibly from a read error. This chain uses TRBV28 with TRBJ2-1, with TRBD2 matching over 10 bases. Per germline, CDR1 MDHEN and CDR2 SYDVKM. The CDR3 totals 14 residues. In nucleotides, the CDR3 is TGTGCCAGGAGTGCTAGCGGGGGCGGCCATGAGCACTCCTTC. Its translation: CARSASGGGHEHSF.

This clone was seen at least ten times. The chain employs TRBV9 and TRBJ2-5, with D perhaps TRBD2 (6 bases). Germline V gene lookup returns CDR1 SGDLS and CDR2 YYNGEE. The CDR3 loop spans 16 amino acids. V lost 0 bases, J lost 0 bases, and 12 bases lay in between. The CDR3 loop reads CASSVAASAYQETQYF. The DNA for the CDR3 is TGTGCCAGCAGCGTAGCGGCTAGCGCGTACCAAGAGACCCAGTACTTC.

This clone has more than one count but fewer than ten. One end of the junction does not line up with germline, which may come from a read error. V gene TRBV6-1 combines with J gene TRBJ1-5; 9 positions agree with TRBD1. This CDR3 is 15 amino acids long. From germline, CDR1 is MNHNS and CDR2 SASEGT. CDR3 protein: CASRSDRGYNKPQHF. CDR3 DNA sequence: TGTGCCAGCAGGTCGGACAGGGGTTACAATAAGCCACAGCATTTT.

This clone has just a few counts. The V and J genes are TRBV28 and TRBJ2-1, with 12 bases aligning to TRBD2. With 2 bases clipped from V and 10 bases from J, the junction kept 0 bases outside the gene matches. The CDR3 consists of 13 residues. Germline V gene lookup returns CDR1 MDHEN and CDR2 SYDVKM. In nucleotides, the CDR3 is TGTGCCAGCAGTTTAGGGACTAGCGGGGAGCAGTTCTTC. This encodes CASSLGTSGEQFF.

This clone was seen many times. V usage is TRBV12-3 or TRBV12-4 and J usage is TRBJ2-3; D perhaps matches TRBD2 (5 bases). Trimming shortened V by 5 bases and J by 4 bases, and 16 bases separated the two germline ends. This CDR3 is built from 15 residues. The CDR3 bases are TGTGCCAGCAGTGAGCCTAGTAAGCGGCCAGATACGCAGTATTTT. Translation gives CASSEPSKRPDTQYF.

This clone has just a few counts. V is TRBV6-2 or TRBV6-3 and J is TRBJ2-7, with TRBD1 matching over 8 bases. The V segment lost 1 base and the J segment 5 bases; nucleotides outside the gene matches: 4. Germline V gene sequence: CDR1 MNHEY, CDR2 SVGEGT. This CDR3 spans 14 amino acids. DNA for the CDR3: TGTGCCAGCAGTTACTTCCAGGGGGCGGACGAGCAGTACTTC. Amino acid sequence: CASSYFQGADEQYF.

Ten or more counts support this clone. The chain carries TRBV19 and TRBJ2-7; D may be TRBD2 (6 bases). Trimming took off 4 bases at V and 6 bases at J, with 25 bases between the two ends. CDR3 length equals 17 residues. The germline V gene has CDR1 LNHDA and CDR2 SQIVND (reference sequence). The CDR3 nucleotides are TGTGCCAGTAGTACCGCCGGGAGCCCCCTATGGCTCCGCGAGCAGTACTTC. Translation: CASSTAGSPLWLREQYF.

The J gene is TRBJ2-7, the V gene TRBV7-3; D unclear. This CDR3 spans 13 amino acids. Germline V CDR1 and CDR2: SGHTA, FQGTGA. V lost 5 bases to trimming and J lost 4 bases, with 12 bases between them. The CDR3 protein is CASSPRASYEQYF. The CDR3 region has the DNA TGTGCCAGCAGCCCCCGGGCCAGTTACGAGCAGTACTTC.

This clone has at least ten counts. The CDR3 loop reads CASSLTTGPTGELFF. The CDR3 DNA reads as TGTGCCAGCAGCTTAACGACAGGGCCCACCGGGGAGCTGTTTTTT. The chain is built from TRBV7-3 and TRBJ2-2; 7 nucleotides agree with TRBD1. This CDR3 is 15 amino acids long. Germline lookup yields CDR1 SGHTA and CDR2 FQGTGA. V shed 0 bases and J 4 bases; nucleotides not matched to a gene: 2. The full variable domain, rest sourced from reference TRBV7-3 and TRBJ2-2, is GAGVSQTPSNKVTEKGKYVELRCDPISGHTALYWYRQSLGQGPEFLIYFQGTGAADDSGLPNDRFFAVRPEGSVSTLKIQRTERGDSAVYLCASSLTTGPTGELFFGEGSRLTVL.

There are many counts of this clone. The same CDR3 is also encoded by other DNA sequences in this sample. The chain joins TRBV5-1 to TRBJ1-2, with D maybe TRBD1 (6 bases). Germline assignment: CDR1 SGHRS and CDR2 YFSETQ. The germline V and J ends were trimmed by 3 bases and 5 bases, with 8 bases remaining between them. The length of the CDR3 is 12 residues. CDR3 in amino acids: CASSSQGYGYTF. CDR3 in DNA: TGCGCCAGCAGCTCTCAGGGGTATGGCTACACCTTC.

This clone appeared a few times. In nucleotides, the CDR3 is TGCGCCAGCAGTGAGGACGGGAAAAACACCGGGGAGCTGTTTTTT. It codes for CASSEDGKNTGELFF. The V gene is TRBV10-1, the J gene TRBJ2-2; D perhaps matches TRBD2 (5 bases). The CDR3 has 15 residues. V was trimmed by 2 bases and J by 2 bases, leaving 9 bases between them. The germline V gene encodes CDR1 WNHNN and CDR2 SYGVQD (reference sequence).

The chain is built from TRBV28 and TRBJ2-1; D may be TRBD2 (5 bases). The CDR3 is 17 amino acids. Germline-derived CDR1 and CDR2 are MDHEN and SYDVKM. V gave up 4 bases and J gave up 9 bases, with 25 bases separating them. CDR3 amino acids: CASSWGESLTLNTEQFF. The CDR3 nucleotides read TGTGCCAGCAGTTGGGGAGAATCGTTGACGCTGAACACTGAGCAGTTCTTC.

This clone appeared many times. Other DNA sequences in this specimen translate into the identical CDR3. The rearrangement uses TRBV29-1 and TRBJ2-5; a weak D match, TRBD2 (6 bases). The CDR3 extends over 12 amino acids. Germline V lookup: CDR1 SQVTM, CDR2 ANQGSEA. V was clipped by 4 bases and J by 6 bases, with 12 bases between them. The CDR3 loop is CSVVIREKTQYF. CDR3 nucleotides: TGCAGCGTTGTCATCCGGGAGAAGACCCAGTACTTC.

This clone has only a few counts. A much more abundant neighbour one base away suggests this may be a read error. The same CDR3 also results from other DNA sequences found in this sample. V gene TRBV29-1 combines with J gene TRBJ2-1; weak D call: TRBD1 (6 bases). Germline values: CDR1 SQVTM, CDR2 ANQGSEA. Deletions cut 7 bases from V and 5 bases from J, with 12 bases between. This CDR3 spans 12 amino acids. CDR3 nucleotides: TGCAGCGCCAAGACAGGTCACAATGAGCAGTTCTTC. Translated, it gives CSAKTGHNEQFF.

The sample holds a few counts of this clone. This rearrangement joins TRBV6-1 to TRBJ1-2; possible D gene TRBD1, 6 bases. In germline, CDR1 is MNHNS, CDR2 SASEGT. The CDR3 is 12 residues long. V was pared by 5 bases and J by 9 bases, with 13 bases between. The CDR3 nucleotides are TGTGCCAGCAGTAAGACAGGAACCAGCTACACCTTC. This sequence encodes CASSKTGTSYTF.

This clone was counted many times. V gene TRBV19 combines with J gene TRBJ1-4; 9 bases line up with TRBD1. CDR1 LNHDA and CDR2 SQIVND come from the germline V gene (reference sequence). Losses at the gene ends were 5 bases for V and 5 bases for J; bases not matched to a gene: 3. This CDR3 spans 14 amino acids. The CDR3 DNA is TGTGCCAGTAGTCCGGACAGGGGAAATGAAAAACTGTTTTTT. Its protein is CASSPDRGNEKLFF.

Ten or more counts support this clone. This sequence joins TRBV30 and TRBJ2-1; 10 nucleotides align to TRBD2. This CDR3 is built from 15 residues. V trimming: 7 bases; J trimming: 10 bases; junction bases outside the gene matches: 16. Germline lookup yields CDR1 GTSNPN and CDR2 SVGIG (reference sequence). DNA for the CDR3: TGTGCCTATAGGATAGCGGGAGGTTCCCTATGGGAGCAGTTCTTC. This sequence encodes CAYRIAGGSLWEQFF.

In its sample, this clone was seen many times. V gene TRBV4-1 combines with J gene TRBJ1-5, with a possible D match to TRBD1 (5 bases). The length of the CDR3 is 16 residues. Trimming removed 1 base from V and 6 bases from J, with 16 bases in between. Germline V CDR1 and CDR2: MGHRA, YSYEKL. CDR3: CASSQVWAGLIQPQHF. CDR3 nucleotide sequence: TGCGCCAGCAGCCAAGTTTGGGCAGGGTTAATTCAGCCCCAGCATTTT.

The chain links TRBV5-6 to TRBJ2-2; possibly TRBD1 for D (5 bases). The length of the CDR3 is 16 residues. V was pared by 1 base and J by 4 bases, with 14 bases between. Germline-derived CDR1 and CDR2 are SGHDT and YYEEEE. In nucleotides, the CDR3 is TGTGCCAGCAGCTTGTTCGTGGCTAGGGGCACCGGGGAGCTGTTTTTT. It yields the protein CASSLFVARGTGELFF.

This clone occurred many times. Being one base from a much bigger clone, this may be a read error. This chain connects TRBV19 to TRBJ1-1; D is unclear. Germline V CDR1 and CDR2: LNHDA, SQIVND (reference sequence). The V and J ends lost 7 bases and 5 bases respectively, with 20 bases between them. The CDR3 runs to 15 residues. CDR3 amino acids: CASKPWAGTLTEAFF. CDR3 DNA sequence: TGTGCCAGTAAACCTTGGGCAGGTACACTGACTGAAGCTTTCTTT.

The rearrangement uses TRBV11-1 and TRBJ2-1, with 12 bases fitting TRBD2. The CDR3 has 18 amino acids. Germline V CDR1 and CDR2: SGHAT, FQDESV (reference sequence). V lost 2 bases to trimming and J lost 0 bases; unmatched junction nucleotides: 5. Written as DNA, the CDR3 is TGTGCCAGCAGCTTACGGGCACTAGCGGGGGGCTCCTACAATGAGCAGTTCTTC. Translated, it gives CASSLRALAGGSYNEQFF.

This clone was seen repeatedly, ten times or more. A much more abundant neighbour one base away suggests this may be a read error. Other DNA sequences in the same sample also yield this CDR3. V is TRBV12-3 or TRBV12-4 and J is TRBJ1-1; a possible D gene is TRBD1 (5 bases). There are 14 residues in the CDR3. The V gene lost 3 bases and the J gene lost 5 bases, with 13 bases spanning the gap. CDR3 sequence reads: CASSLAAGPTEAFF. The CDR3 coding sequence is TGTGCCAGCAGTTTGGCCGCAGGGCCGACTGAAGCTTTCTTT.